This T cell receptor (beta chain) was identified during a study of cytomegalovirus exposure and HLA in healthy donors. Study overall: A later analysis reported the 100 to 150 validation repertoires used the same platform as the approximately 700 first-cohort repertoires.

The CDR3 has 16 residues. CDR1 MDHEN and CDR2 SYDVKM come from the germline V gene. Trimming removed 5 bases at V and 2 bases at J, with 19 bases between. This clone was seen once. Its specificity is unknown. Clones were sequenced by immunoSEQ multiplex PCR, and TCRdb holds only the in-frame ones, with some missing. Among about 130,000 clones listed, 75% to 90% were seen once. Findings and caveats of the study: Three CMV-associated chains proved CMV antigen-specific in vitro. According to the study, approximately 150 TCR beta chains were cytomegalovirus-associated. Rare TCR sequences dominated, though some public TCRs recurred in many donors.

Sequencing was carried out using PBMCs. The J gene is TRBJ2-7, the V gene TRBV28; maybe TRBD1 (6 bases). This TCR derives from a woman under 30 in good health and CMV-seronegative. The CDR3 DNA sequence: TGTGCCAGCAGTCTCGGCAGGGGATTACCCCCCTACGAGCAGTACTTC. Its protein product is CASSLGRGLPPYEQYF.